These T cell receptor beta chains were read from a single sample in a study of blood T cell repertoires in COVID-19. Using immunoSEQ multiplex PCR, the repertoire was profiled, and TCRdb retains in-frame clones only, with some absent. The repertoire includes over 80,000 clones, around nine tenths of them detected once, and around a tenth sits in the top ten. What was sequenced was peripheral blood. These receptors came from a middle-aged man with acute or convalescent COVID-19. Both conserved end residues are part of each CDR3. A D gene is named only where the DNA matches it firmly. The size field is filled for only some rows; it gives once, few, many or a size class.

CASSQNQVLMNTEAFF	TGCGCCAGCAGCCAAAATCAGGTCCTGATGAACACTGAAGCTTTCTTT	.	TRBV4-1	.	TRBJ1-1
CASSGGQGAGRGGEGYTF	TGTGCCAGTAGTGGGGGACAGGGGGCCGGTCGTGGAGGAGAAGGCTACACCTTC	TRBD1	TRBV19	.	TRBJ1-2
CASSLVGGAGAFF	TGTGCCAGCAGCTTAGTGGGGGGGGCTGGAGCTTTCTTT	.	TRBV11-2	.	TRBJ1-1
CASSLLTGVYNEQFF	TGTGCCAGCAGCTTGCTCACCGGGGTCTACAATGAGCAGTTCTTC	.	TRBV5-6	.	TRBJ2-1
CASSLQRSQREEQYF	TGTGCCAGCAGCCTACAGCGGTCCCAACGGGAAGAGCAGTACTTC	.	TRBV7-6	.	TRBJ2-7
CASSPNPGSTGNTIYF	TGTGCCAGCAGCCCAAACCCAGGGTCGACTGGAAACACCATATATTTT	.	TRBV5-4	.	TRBJ1-3
CASSGLAKPTDTQYF	TGTGCCAGCAGTGGACTAGCTAAACCCACAGATACGCAGTATTTT	TRBD2	TRBV11-1	.	TRBJ2-3
CASSYRGKKQPQHF	TGTGCCAGCAGTTACCGGGGGAAGAAGCAGCCCCAGCATTTT	.	TRBV6-5	.	TRBJ1-5
CASSSHPGAYEQYF	TGTGCCAGCAGCTCCCACCCAGGGGCCTACGAGCAGTACTTC	.	TRBV5-4	few	TRBJ2-7
CSVFAGGEQFF	TGCAGCGTATTCGCCGGGGGTGAGCAGTTCTTC	.	TRBV29-1	.	TRBJ2-1
CASSLAGKLAVQETQYF	TGCGCCAGCAGCTTGGCCGGAAAACTAGCGGTACAAGAGACCCAGTACTTC	TRBD2	TRBV5-1	few	TRBJ2-5